The 9 T cell receptor beta chains below all came from one sample that was sequenced in a study of CD8+ T cells in alopecia areata. RNA was extracted and reverse transcribed into cDNA as the sequencing template. Using immunoSEQ multiplex PCR, the repertoire was profiled, and TCRdb retains in-frame clones only, with some absent. The sample holds around 160,000 clones, approximately 87% seen once. The sequenced sample was CD8+ T cells sorted from blood, obtained at week 0. These receptors came from a human donor with alopecia areata.

This sequence joins TRBV6-5 and TRBJ1-2; D remains unclear. Trimming cost V 2 bases and J 4 bases, with 8 bases left between them. Germline V CDR1 and CDR2: MNHEY, SVGAGI. CDR3 length equals 13 residues. CDR3 DNA sequence: TGTGCCAGCAGTTACGTGTCAGGCTATGGCTACACCTTC. As protein: CASSYVSGYGYTF.

The chain links TRBV7-8 to TRBJ2-2; TRBD1 matches 10 bases. The CDR3 has 14 residues. The V gene end was trimmed by 8 bases and the J gene end by 0 bases; junction bases not matched to a gene: 0. Germline CDR1 is SGHVS and CDR2 is FQNEAQ. The CDR3 nucleotides are TGTGCCAGCGGGACAGGGGCGAACACCGGGGAGCTGTTTTTT. It codes for CASGTGANTGELFF.

The J gene is TRBJ2-5, the V gene TRBV10-3, with D perhaps assigned TRBD1 or TRBD2 (6 bases each). The CDR3 sequence is 16 residues long. Trimming removed 10 bases at V and 2 bases at J, with 23 bases between. Germline lookup yields CDR1 ENHRY and CDR2 SYGVKD. The CDR3 nucleotides read TGTGCCACCAAGGAGGGGGGACACAGGGATCAAGAGACCCAGTACTTC. Its translation is CATKEGGHRDQETQYF.

The chain joins TRBV4-1 to TRBJ2-4; 10 bases are shared with TRBD1. Germline V gives CDR1 MGHRA, CDR2 YSYEKL. The CDR3 runs to 20 residues. The junction had 21 bases not matched to a gene; V was cut back by 2 bases and J by 8 bases. The CDR3 region has the DNA TGCGCCAGCAGCCAAAAGGGGGGACAGGGGAGCTACGGGAGTGTGGACATTCAGTACTTC. This sequence encodes CASSQKGGQGSYGSVDIQYF.

The chain is built from TRBV29-1 and TRBJ2-1, with D possibly TRBD1 on 6 matching bases. Germline V gene data show CDR1 as SQVTM and CDR2 as ANQGSEA. Trimming stripped 8 bases from V and 0 bases from J, with 17 bases between. The CDR3 is 15 residues long. Here the CDR3 DNA reads TGCAGCACAAAGGGGGTTAATAGCTCCTACAATGAGCAGTTCTTC. Its protein product is CSTKGVNSSYNEQFF.

The chain carries TRBV5-6 and TRBJ2-6; 7 bases line up with TRBD2. CDR3 length: 16 residues. Germline CDR1 and CDR2: SGHDT and YYEEEE. The J segment lost 1 base and the V segment lost 4 bases, leaving 5 bases of the junction unmatched. CDR3: CASSAEGGSGANVLTF. CDR3 DNA sequence: TGTGCCAGCAGCGCTGAGGGAGGGTCTGGGGCCAACGTCCTGACTTTC.

This chain connects TRBV7-3 to TRBJ2-5, with TRBD2 as a possible D gene (5 bases). Germline CDR1 SGHTA, CDR2 FQGTGA. V lost 2 bases and J 2 bases, leaving 9 bases between the germline ends. The CDR3 covers 14 residues. This chain's CDR3 is CASSLLPGQETQYF. The CDR3 bases are TGTGCCAGCAGCTTACTTCCGGGGCAAGAGACCCAGTACTTC.

The V gene is TRBV29-1, the J gene TRBJ2-1; D possibly uses TRBD1 or TRBD2 (6 bases each). The CDR3 sequence is 17 residues long. V was pared by 7 bases and J by 2 bases, with 24 bases between. In germline, CDR1 is SQVTM, CDR2 ANQGSEA. The CDR3 bases are TGCAGCGCTCTTTCTGACGGGGGCGCGACAACCTACAATGAGCAGTTCTTC. Amino acids: CSALSDGGATTYNEQFF.

The rearrangement links TRBV9 to TRBJ2-2; D not certain. The CDR3 is 14 residues long. V was pared by 1 base and J by 1 base, with 5 bases between. Germline V CDR1 and CDR2: SGDLS, YYNGEE. DNA for the CDR3: TGTGCCAGCAGCGTAACCGAGAACACCGGGGAGCTGTTTTTT. Encoded protein: CASSVTENTGELFF.